The 23 T cell receptor beta chains below come from one sample, sequenced in a study of tumor and adjacent non-tumor tissue in lung cancer. TCRbeta libraries were built with three rounds of nested PCR, modified from ARM-PCR. MiXCR, run by TCRdb on the multiplex PCR reads, gives a single entry per CDR3 protein. The sample includes 70,000 to 90,000 distinct CDR3 sequences, around 65% of them seen just once. This sample's RNA came from whole unsorted tissue. More than 3 cm separated this lung sample from the edge of the tumor. The sequencing sample was made of distant non-tumor lung tissue. The receptors here all came from a woman in her fifties or sixties with non-small cell lung cancer.

Worth noting for this clonotype: This could be a read error, since a much larger clone is one nucleotide away. The V gene is TRBV12-3 or TRBV12-4, the J gene TRBJ1-1; D is unresolved. The CDR3 contains 14 residues. The germline V and J ends were trimmed by 3 bases and 4 bases, with 12 bases remaining between them. The CDR3 sequence is CASSLEGGPTEAFF. The CDR3 DNA reads TGTGCCAGCAGTTTGGAGGGAGGGCCCACTGAAGCTTTCTTT.

This chain links TRBV11-2 with TRBJ2-1; 9 bases agree with TRBD2. Losses at the gene ends were 2 bases for V and 6 bases for J; bases not matched to a gene: 11. This CDR3 spans 17 amino acids. CDR1 is SGHAT, CDR2 FQNNGV, per germline. Here the CDR3 reads CASSLTGSSGNINEQFF. DNA of the CDR3: TGTGCCAGCAGCTTAACAGGTTCTAGCGGGAATATCAATGAGCAGTTCTTC.

To note about this clonotype: Possible read error: a much larger clone is one base away. The chain carries TRBV12-3 or TRBV12-4 and TRBJ1-4, with D maybe TRBD1 (5 bases). V was trimmed by 5 bases and J by 1 base, leaving 11 bases between them. The CDR3 consists of 15 residues. The CDR3 DNA reads as TGTGCCAGCAGTACCCGGACAAAAACTAATGAAAAACTGTTTTTT. Translation: CASSTRTKTNEKLFF.

Points on this clonotype: A junction boundary mismatches the germline segment, possibly from a read error. V is TRBV20-1 and J is TRBJ2-3, with D perhaps TRBD2 (5 bases). Germline assignment: CDR1 DFQATT and CDR2 SNEGSKA (reference sequence). The CDR3 is 17 amino acids. The CDR3 spells CSAQLSGGTPSTDTLYF. The CDR3 nucleotides are TGCAGTGCCCAACTGTCCGGCGGAACCCCTAGCACAGATACGCTGTATTTT.

This clonotype was counted many times. The chain carries TRBV29-1 and TRBJ1-1; no clear D gene. Germline V gene lookup returns CDR1 SQVTM and CDR2 ANQGSEA. The CDR3 is 11 amino acids. The V and J ends lost 6 bases and 3 bases respectively, with 8 bases between them. CDR3 DNA: TGCAGCGTGAACTATCACACTGAAGCTTTCTTT. Translated: CSVNYHTEAFF.

Comment on this clonotype: A read error may explain this, as a much larger clone is one base away. This rearrangement joins TRBV4-1 to TRBJ2-2; tentative D call: TRBD2 (6 bases). Trimming removed 7 bases at V and 9 bases at J, with 9 bases between. Germline assignment: CDR1 MGHRA and CDR2 YSYEKL. This CDR3 comprises 11 residues. The CDR3 loop is CASNGRRELFF. For the CDR3, the DNA is TGCGCCAGCAACGGGAGACGGGAGCTGTTTTTT.

Concerning this clonotype: This may stem from a read error, because a much larger clone lies one nucleotide away. This chain connects TRBV20-1 to TRBJ2-5; D gene ambiguous. Trimming removed 2 bases at V and 4 bases at J, with 8 bases between. The germline V gene has CDR1 DFQATT and CDR2 SNEGSKA (reference sequence). The length of the CDR3 is 12 residues. The CDR3 coding sequence is TGCAGTGCTAGACTGGTGGGAGAGACCCAGTACTTC. Its protein product is CSARLVGETQYF.

Points on this clonotype: The junction does not match germline at one end; this may be a read error. The chain joins TRBV12-3 or TRBV12-4 to TRBJ1-1; a weak D match, TRBD1 (5 bases). CDR3 size: 12 residues. CDR3 sequence: CASSFWGTEAFF. Written as DNA, the CDR3 is TGTGCCAGCAGTTTCTGGGGGACTGAAGCATTCTTT.

This clonotype was seen once. Its ends do not fully match the called genes, so a read error is possible. V usage is TRBV20-1 and J usage is TRBJ1-4, with unresolved D. Germline V gene data show CDR1 as DFQATT and CDR2 as SNEGSKA (reference sequence). The CDR3 has 15 residues. The CDR3 DNA reads as TGCAGTGCTAGACGATCGTCAGCAACTAATAAAAAACTGTTTTTT. Protein product: CSARRSSATNKKLFF.

On this clonotype itself: Because it lacks the conserved phenylalanine or tryptophan at the end, this CDR3 is likely a read error. The rearrangement links TRBV29-1 to TRBJ2-3; the match to TRBD2 covers 9 bases. This CDR3 spans 14 amino acids. J gave up 5 bases and V 6 bases, and 9 bases lay outside the gene matches. CDR1 and CDR2 (germline): SQVTM, ANQGSEA. This chain's CDR3 is CSVGLAGCGDTQYL. DNA of the CDR3: TGCAGCGTGGGGCTAGCGGGATGTGGAGATACGCAGTATTTA.

The table lists this clonotype with a count of one. With a much larger clone just one base away, this may be a read error. V gene TRBV20-1 combines with J gene TRBJ2-1; maybe TRBD2 (5 bases). Germline V gene data show CDR1 as DFQATT and CDR2 as SNEGSKA (reference sequence). CDR3 size: 17 residues. V was shortened by 1 base and J by 0 bases, with 16 bases between the two germline ends. As DNA, the CDR3 is TGCAGTGCTAGAGGTGTTCGGGGATTAAACTCCTACAATGAGCAGTTCTTC. It is translated as CSARGVRGLNSYNEQFF.

In regard to this clonotype: At one end the junction does not follow the germline gene, possibly because of a read error. J is TRBJ2-7 and V is TRBV11-2, with 8 bases lining up with TRBD2. CDR3 length equals 14 residues. Per germline, CDR1 SGHAT and CDR2 FQNNGV. CDR3 region: CASSLMDGGDEQYF. The DNA for the CDR3 is TGTGCCAGTAGCTTAATGGACGGGGGGGACGAGCAGTACTTC.

On this clonotype itself: This may stem from a read error, because a much larger clone lies one nucleotide away. The genes are TRBV18 and TRBJ2-7; tentatively, D is TRBD1 (6 bases). Germline lookup yields CDR1 KGHSH and CDR2 LQKENI. CDR3 size: 14 residues. In DNA, the CDR3 is TGTGCCGGCTCCACCGGAAACAGGGCCCACGAGCAGTACTTC. It is translated as CAGSTGNRAHEQYF.

Notes on this clonotype: The junction shows a germline mismatch at one end, possibly a read error. This rearrangement joins TRBV30 to TRBJ1-6, with a tentative D call TRBD1 (6 bases). Germline lookup yields CDR1 GTSNPN and CDR2 SVGIG (reference sequence). The CDR3 runs to 16 residues. The CDR3 region is CAWSVRGGGYNSPIHF. Here the CDR3 DNA reads TGTGCCTGGAGTGTCCGCGGGGGCGGATATAATTCACCCATCCACTTT.

Worth noting for this clonotype: The missing conserved phenylalanine or tryptophan at the end of this CDR3 makes a read error likely. V usage is TRBV6-5 and J usage is TRBJ2-1; 11 bases agree with TRBD2. The CDR3 runs to 15 residues. Germline-derived CDR1 and CDR2 are MNHEY and SVGAGI. The CDR3 sequence: CVSRIRTSGSGEQFL. The CDR3 region has the DNA TGTGTCAGCAGAATCCGGACTAGCGGGTCGGGTGAGCAGTTCCTC.

Points on this clonotype: Being one base from a much bigger clone, this may be a read error. The chain carries TRBV6-6 and TRBJ2-7; perhaps TRBD2 as D (5 bases). Deletions cut 4 bases from V and 0 bases from J, with 19 bases between. CDR3 length: 17 residues. CDR1 is MNHNY and CDR2 is SVGAGI in the germline V gene (reference sequence). CDR3 sequence (DNA): TGTGCCAGCAGTTGCCCCATACTTCTAGCTCCCTCCTACGAGCAGTACTTC. It encodes CASSCPILLAPSYEQYF.

In the case of this clonotype: One end of the junction varies from germline; a read error may be responsible. The genes are TRBV10-2 and TRBJ2-1, with 7 bases fitting TRBD2. The CDR3 loop spans 12 amino acids. Germline V gene sequence: CDR1 WSHSY, CDR2 SAAADI. CDR3 sequence reads: CAGREGQGKQFF. The CDR3 DNA reads TGCGCCGGCAGGGAGGGGCAGGGTAAGCAGTTCTTC.

Remarks on this clonotype: Given a much more abundant clone one base away, this may be a read error. The chain joins TRBV20-1 to TRBJ2-5, with a possible D match to TRBD1 (6 bases). The CDR3 has 13 residues. CDR1 DFQATT and CDR2 SNEGSKA come from the germline V gene (reference sequence). DNA of the CDR3: TGCAGTCCTAGAGAAACAGGGTCTGAGACCCAGTACTTC. This encodes CSPRETGSETQYF.

This clonotype was found a few times. An end of the junction differs from the germline gene, which may be a read error. This CDR3 reads CVSSLSPRSAVGYNEQFF. CDR3 coding DNA: TGTGTCAGCAGTTTATCACCCCGTTCAGCGGTGGGCTACAATGAGCAGTTCTTC. The chain uses TRBV28 and TRBJ2-1, with D possibly being TRBD2 (5 bases). The CDR3 has 18 residues. The V gene's germline CDR1 is MDHEN and CDR2 SYDVKM.

The chain joins TRBV29-1 to TRBJ2-7; 8 nucleotides align to TRBD2. J lost 5 bases, V lost 5 bases, and 20 bases had no gene match. This CDR3 comprises 17 residues. CDR1 and CDR2 (germline): SQVTM, ANQGSEA. As DNA, the CDR3 is TGCAGCGTTTCGAGCGGGGGCAGGGGTGGGAAAGGTCACGAGCAGTACTTC. Protein: CSVSSGGRGGKGHEQYF.

As concerns this clonotype: This clone may be a read error of a much larger clone one base away. The J gene is TRBJ2-7, the V gene TRBV28; D not resolved. The germline V and J ends were trimmed by 3 bases and 6 bases, with 6 bases remaining between them. The CDR3 is made up of 11 amino acids. Germline CDR1 reads MDHEN; CDR2 reads SYDVKM. CDR3 loop: CASSFLIEQYF. Written as DNA, the CDR3 is TGTGCCAGCAGTTTTCTTATCGAGCAGTACTTC.

The rearrangement uses TRBV6-6 and TRBJ1-5, with unresolved D. There are 16 residues in the CDR3. V lost 4 bases to trimming and J lost 6 bases, with 19 bases between them. Germline V gene lookup returns CDR1 MNHNY and CDR2 SVGAGI (reference sequence). CDR3 in DNA: TGTGCCAGCAGTTTCTCGCATCAGTGCTCGGCTCAGCCCCAGCATTTT. It codes for CASSFSHQCSAQPQHF.

This clonotype has a count of ten or more. Here the CDR3 reads CASSRSGTYEQYF. The CDR3 nucleotides are TGTGCCAGCAGCAGAAGCGGTACCTACGAGCAGTACTTC. This chain uses TRBV6-1 with TRBJ2-7; TRBD2 might be the D (5 bases). Germline V lookup: CDR1 MNHNS, CDR2 SASEGT. The CDR3 runs to 13 residues. Trimming removed 6 bases from V and 2 bases from J, with 11 bases in between.